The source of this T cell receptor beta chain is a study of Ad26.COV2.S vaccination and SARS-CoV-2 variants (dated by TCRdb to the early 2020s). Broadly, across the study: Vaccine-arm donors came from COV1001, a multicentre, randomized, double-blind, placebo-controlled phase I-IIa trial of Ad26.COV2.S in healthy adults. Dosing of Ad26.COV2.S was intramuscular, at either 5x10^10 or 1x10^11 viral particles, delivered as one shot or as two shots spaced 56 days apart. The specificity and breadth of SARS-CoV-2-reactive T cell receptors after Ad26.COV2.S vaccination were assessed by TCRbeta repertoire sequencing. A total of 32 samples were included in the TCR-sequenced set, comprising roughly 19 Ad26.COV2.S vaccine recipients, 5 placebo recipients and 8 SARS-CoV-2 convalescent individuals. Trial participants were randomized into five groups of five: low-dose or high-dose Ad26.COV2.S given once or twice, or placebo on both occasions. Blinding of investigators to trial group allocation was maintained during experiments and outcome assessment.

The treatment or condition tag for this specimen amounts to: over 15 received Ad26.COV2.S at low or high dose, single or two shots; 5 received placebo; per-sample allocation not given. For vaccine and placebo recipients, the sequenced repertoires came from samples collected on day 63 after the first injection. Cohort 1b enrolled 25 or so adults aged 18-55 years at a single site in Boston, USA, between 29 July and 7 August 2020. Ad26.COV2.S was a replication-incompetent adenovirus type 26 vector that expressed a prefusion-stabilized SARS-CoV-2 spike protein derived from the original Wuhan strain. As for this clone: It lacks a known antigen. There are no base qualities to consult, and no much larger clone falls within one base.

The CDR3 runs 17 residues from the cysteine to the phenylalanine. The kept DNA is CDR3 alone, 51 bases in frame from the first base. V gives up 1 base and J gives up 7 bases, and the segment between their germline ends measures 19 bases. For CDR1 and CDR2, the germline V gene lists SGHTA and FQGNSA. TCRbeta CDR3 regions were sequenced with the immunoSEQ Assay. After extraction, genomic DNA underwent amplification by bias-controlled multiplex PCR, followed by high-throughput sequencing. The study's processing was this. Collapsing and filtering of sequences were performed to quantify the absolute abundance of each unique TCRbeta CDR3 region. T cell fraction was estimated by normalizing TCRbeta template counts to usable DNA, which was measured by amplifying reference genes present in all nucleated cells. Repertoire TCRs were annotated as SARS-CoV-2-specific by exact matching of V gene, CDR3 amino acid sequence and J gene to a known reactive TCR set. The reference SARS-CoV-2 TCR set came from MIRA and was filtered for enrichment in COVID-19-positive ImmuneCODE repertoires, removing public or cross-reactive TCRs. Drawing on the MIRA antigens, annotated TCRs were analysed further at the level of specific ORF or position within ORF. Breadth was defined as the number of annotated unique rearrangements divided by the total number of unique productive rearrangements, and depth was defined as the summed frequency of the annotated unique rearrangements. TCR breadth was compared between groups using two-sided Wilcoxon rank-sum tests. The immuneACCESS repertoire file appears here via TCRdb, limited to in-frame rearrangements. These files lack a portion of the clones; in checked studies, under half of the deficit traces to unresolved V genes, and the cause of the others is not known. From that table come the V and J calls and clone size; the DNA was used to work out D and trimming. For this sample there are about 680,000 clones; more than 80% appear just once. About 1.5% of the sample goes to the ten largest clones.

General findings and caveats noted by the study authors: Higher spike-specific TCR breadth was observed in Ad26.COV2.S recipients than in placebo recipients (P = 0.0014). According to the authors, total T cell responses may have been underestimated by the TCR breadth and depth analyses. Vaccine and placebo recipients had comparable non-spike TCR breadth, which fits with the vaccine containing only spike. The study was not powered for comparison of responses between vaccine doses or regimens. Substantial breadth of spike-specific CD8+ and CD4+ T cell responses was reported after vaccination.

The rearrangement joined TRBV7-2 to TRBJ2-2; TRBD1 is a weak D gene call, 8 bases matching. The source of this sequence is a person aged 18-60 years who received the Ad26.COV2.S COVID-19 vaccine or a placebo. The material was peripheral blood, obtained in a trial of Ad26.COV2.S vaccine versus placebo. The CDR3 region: CASSLGLGQGGSGELFF. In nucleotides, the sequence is TGTGCCAGCAGCTTAGGTTTAGGACAGGGAGGGAGCGGGGAGCTGTTTTTT.